The 27 T cell receptor beta chains below were found in one sample sequenced in a study of blood T cell repertoires in COVID-19. The protocol was immunoSEQ multiplex PCR, while the TCRdb copy is restricted to in-frame clones and leaves out a portion. The repertoire includes roughly 180,000 clones, approximately 85% of them detected once, and approximately 6.9% sits in the top ten. Sequenced material: peripheral blood. The receptor set was obtained from a man of 80 years or more with COVID-19, enrolled during active disease.

This clone was observed a handful of times. V gene TRBV5-4 combines with J gene TRBJ1-1, with unresolved D. V dropped 5 bases and J dropped 7 bases, with 15 bases sitting between them. Germline V gene data show CDR1 as SGHNT and CDR2 as YYREEE (reference sequence). The CDR3 totals 13 residues. The CDR3 here is CASRAPGANEAFF. As DNA, the CDR3 is TGTGCCAGCAGAGCGCCGGGAGCCAATGAAGCTTTCTTT.

The sample holds a few counts of this clone. The chain carries TRBV19 and TRBJ2-7; D is possibly TRBD1 (6 bases). V lost 7 bases, J lost 0 bases, and 10 bases lay in between. The CDR3 sequence is 13 residues long. The germline V gene has CDR1 LNHDA and CDR2 SQIVND (reference sequence). This chain's CDR3 is CASKPGASYEQYF. As DNA, the CDR3 is TGTGCCAGTAAACCAGGGGCCTCCTACGAGCAGTACTTC.

As DNA, the CDR3 is TGTGCCAGCAGCTTAACCGGGGATGATGGCTACACCTTC. This sequence encodes CASSLTGDDGYTF. The chain carries TRBV7-3 and TRBJ1-2; D is ambiguous. The CDR3 loop spans 13 amino acids. V was clipped by 0 bases and J by 6 bases, with 8 bases between them. CDR1 and CDR2 from the germline V gene are SGHTA and FQGTGA.

V usage is TRBV12-3 or TRBV12-4 and J usage is TRBJ1-1; D remains unclear. CDR3 length: 13 residues. V was pared by 4 bases and J by 2 bases, with 8 bases between. The CDR3 DNA reads TGTGCCAGCAGTTATTCAGGAAACACTGAAGCTTTCTTT. Its protein product is CASSYSGNTEAFF.

The chain carries TRBV25-1 and TRBJ1-1; maybe TRBD1 (5 bases). Germline CDR1 and CDR2: MGHDK and SYGVNS. The CDR3 spans 15 residues. Trimming took off 1 base at V and 4 bases at J, with 13 bases between the two ends. The CDR3 region is CASSELSGAGTEAFF. The CDR3 nucleotides read TGTGCCAGCAGTGAATTAAGTGGGGCCGGCACTGAAGCTTTCTTT.

This CDR3 is CASSPTGPPGGNTIYF. Here the CDR3 DNA reads TGCGCCAGCAGCCCTACAGGGCCCCCCGGGGGAAACACCATATATTTT. The gene calls are TRBV5-1 and TRBJ1-3; possible D gene TRBD1, 6 bases. Germline lookup yields CDR1 SGHRS and CDR2 YFSETQ. Trimming pared 4 bases from V and 4 bases from J, leaving 18 bases between. The CDR3 runs 16 residues. The full variable domain, in which reference TRBV5-1 and TRBJ1-3 provide the parts outside the CDR3, is KAGVTQTPRYLIKTRGQQVTLSCSPISGHRSVSWYQQTPGQGLQFLFEYFSETQRNKGNFPGRFSGRQFSNSRSEMNVSTLELGDSALYLCASSPTGPPGGNTIYFGEGSWLTVV.

In its sample, this clone was seen once. The V call is TRBV28, the J call TRBJ2-2; tentatively, D is TRBD1 (6 bases). The CDR3 extends over 12 amino acids. V was cut by 8 bases and J by 6 bases, with 10 bases left in between. Germline V gene lookup returns CDR1 MDHEN and CDR2 SYDVKM. This chain's CDR3 is CASLQGSGELFF. CDR3 bases: TGTGCCAGCTTACAGGGTTCCGGGGAGCTGTTTTTT.

The chain has TRBV6-5 and TRBJ1-1, with D unresolved. From germline, CDR1 is MNHEY and CDR2 SVGAGI. V was trimmed by 4 bases and J by 0 bases, leaving 9 bases between them. The length of the CDR3 is 14 residues. The CDR3 loop reads CASSSPSVNTEAFF. CDR3 coding DNA: TGTGCCAGCAGTTCTCCGTCGGTGAACACTGAAGCTTTCTTT.

The J gene is TRBJ1-5, the V gene TRBV6-1; D call uncertain. The germline V gene has CDR1 MNHNS and CDR2 SASEGT. The CDR3 has 15 amino acids. V lost 1 base to trimming and J lost 0 bases, with 7 bases between them. CDR3 nucleotide sequence: TGTGCCAGCAGTGAAGAACAGTATAGCAATCAGCCCCAGCATTTT. Amino acid sequence: CASSEEQYSNQPQHF.

This clone came up once. This chain connects TRBV19 to TRBJ1-5; D is perhaps TRBD1 (6 bases). The CDR3 sequence is 14 residues long. Trimming cost V 3 bases and J 5 bases, with 11 bases left between them. Germline V CDR1 and CDR2: LNHDA, SQIVND (reference sequence). This chain's CDR3 is CASSMGDIYQPQHF. The CDR3 nucleotides are TGTGCCAGTAGTATGGGGGACATCTATCAGCCCCAGCATTTT.

The chain employs TRBV4-2 and TRBJ1-4; D gene uncertain. Trimming shortened V by 0 bases and J by 4 bases, and 18 bases separated the two germline ends. Germline CDR1 LGHNA, CDR2 YNFKEQ. There are 18 residues in the CDR3. As DNA, the CDR3 is TGTGCCAGCAGCCAAGACTCCCTACTCGAGATCAATAATGAAAAACTGTTTTTT. It encodes CASSQDSLLEINNEKLFF.

The genes are TRBV5-1 and TRBJ2-1, with a weak D call TRBD1 (7 bases). The CDR3 sequence is 16 residues long. The germline gives CDR1 SGHRS, CDR2 YFSETQ. The V gene lost 4 bases and the J gene lost 8 bases, with 22 bases spanning the gap. The CDR3 bases are TGCGCCAGCAGCCGGGTCGGGCAGGGGGGTATGGATGAGCAGTTCTTC. Translation: CASSRVGQGGMDEQFF.

The chain couples TRBV4-2 to TRBJ1-6, with D tentatively TRBD1 (5 bases). The CDR3 sequence is 18 residues long. Germline values: CDR1 LGHNA, CDR2 YNFKEQ. Trimming took off 0 bases at V and 3 bases at J, with 15 bases between the two ends. The CDR3 DNA follows: TGTGCCAGCAGCCAAGATATGGCGGGGGACGGCTATAATTCACCCCTCCACTTT. Amino acid sequence: CASSQDMAGDGYNSPLHF.

The chain is built from TRBV13 and TRBJ1-3, with D maybe TRBD1 (5 bases). Germline V lookup: CDR1 PRHDT, CDR2 FYEKMQ (reference sequence). This CDR3 comprises 17 residues. Trimming pared 5 bases from V and 0 bases from J, leaving 17 bases between. The CDR3 spells CASSNLQAFPSGNTIYF. Written as DNA, the CDR3 is TGTGCCAGCAGCAACCTACAGGCCTTTCCCTCTGGAAACACCATATATTTT.

The rearrangement links TRBV5-5 to TRBJ2-5; D is possibly TRBD2 (7 bases). V lost 4 bases and J 1 base, leaving 11 bases between the germline ends. The CDR3 extends over 14 amino acids. The germline CDR1 and CDR2 sequences are SGHKS and YYEKEE (reference sequence). The CDR3 protein is CASSPGGLQETQYF. CDR3 nucleotides: TGTGCCAGCAGCCCGGGGGGCCTCCAAGAGACCCAGTACTTC.

This clone has just a few counts. This rearrangement joins TRBV5-5 to TRBJ1-5, with D uncertain. V dropped 1 base and J dropped 0 bases, with 2 bases sitting between them. The germline V gene has CDR1 SGHKS and CDR2 YYEKEE (reference sequence). The CDR3 is 13 residues long. The CDR3 sequence is CASSLHSNQPQHF. The CDR3 DNA reads as TGTGCCAGCAGCTTGCATAGCAATCAGCCCCAGCATTTT.

The chain combines TRBV27 with TRBJ2-2, with 9 bases lining up with TRBD2. This CDR3 region has 14 residues. V lost 6 bases, J lost 6 bases, and 5 bases stayed unmatched. The germline V gene has CDR1 MNHEY and CDR2 SMNVEV (reference sequence). CDR3 bases: TGTGCCAGCAGACGCGGGGGGGCCCCCGGGGAGCTGTTTTTT. As protein: CASRRGGAPGELFF.

This chain links TRBV7-3 with TRBJ2-1; D is undetermined. In germline, CDR1 is SGHTA, CDR2 FQGTGA. V was cut by 0 bases and J by 0 bases, with 12 bases left in between. The CDR3 has 17 residues. The CDR3 protein is CASSLTLSRSSYNEQFF. Here the CDR3 DNA reads TGTGCCAGCAGCTTAACGTTAAGCCGGAGCTCCTACAATGAGCAGTTCTTC.

The chain's CDR3 is CASSLGQGGNQPQHF. The CDR3 DNA reads as TGTGCCAGTAGTCTCGGGCAGGGCGGCAATCAGCCCCAGCATTTT. This rearrangement joins TRBV19 to TRBJ1-5; maybe TRBD1 (5 bases). The germline V gene has CDR1 LNHDA and CDR2 SQIVND (reference sequence). CDR3 length equals 15 residues. Between the trimmed V and J ends, which lost 5 bases and 2 bases, there was a span of 13 bases.

This chain joins TRBV18 and TRBJ1-1; no reliable D call. The ends were cut back, 2 bases at V and 4 bases at J, with 11 bases in the middle. This CDR3 is 14 amino acids long. CDR1 is KGHSH and CDR2 is LQKENI in the germline V gene. CDR3 loop: CASSPWGESTEAFF. CDR3 coding DNA: TGTGCCAGCTCACCATGGGGAGAGAGCACTGAAGCTTTCTTT.

The V and J genes are TRBV9 and TRBJ1-1; D gene uncertain. V was clipped by 0 bases and J by 4 bases, with 10 bases between them. Germline loops: CDR1 SGDLS, CDR2 YYNGEE. CDR3 size: 14 residues. CDR3 DNA: TGTGCCAGCAGCGTAGCGGCCCGAGGCACTGAAGCTTTCTTT. This encodes CASSVAARGTEAFF. The full variable domain, in which reference TRBV9 and TRBJ1-1 provide the parts outside the CDR3, is DSGVTQTPKHLITATGQRVTLRCSPRSGDLSVYWYQQSLDQGLQFLIQYYNGEERAKGNILERFSAQQFPDLHSELNLSSLELGDSALYFCASSVAARGTEAFFGQGTRLTVV.

About this clone itself: The same CDR3 also results from other DNA sequences found in this sample. The rearrangement links TRBV18 to TRBJ1-5; 8 bases are shared with TRBD1. Germline assignment: CDR1 KGHSH and CDR2 LQKENI. After removal of 1 base from V and 6 bases from J, the junction contained 5 bases not matched to a gene. CDR3 size: 15 residues. CDR3 coding DNA: TGTGCCAGCTCACCACTCGGACAGGGCGGTCAGCCCCAGCATTTT. Translated, it gives CASSPLGQGGQPQHF.

The chain couples TRBV11-2 to TRBJ1-1; no firm D call. V dropped 1 base and J dropped 4 bases, with 7 bases sitting between them. The length of the CDR3 is 13 residues. Per germline, CDR1 SGHAT and CDR2 FQNNGV. The CDR3 spells CASSLGLTTEAFF. CDR3 DNA sequence: TGTGCCAGCAGCTTAGGACTTACCACTGAAGCTTTCTTT.

The chain recombines TRBV11-2 with TRBJ1-5; 8 nucleotides agree with TRBD1. The length of the CDR3 is 16 residues. In germline, CDR1 is SGHAT, CDR2 FQNNGV. With 5 bases clipped from V and 2 bases from J, the junction kept 8 bases outside the gene matches. The chain's CDR3 is CASSQDLGQGNQPQHF. The CDR3 DNA reads as TGTGCCAGCAGCCAAGACCTGGGACAGGGCAATCAGCCCCAGCATTTT.

The chain combines TRBV4-3 with TRBJ1-3; TRBD1 is a possible D gene (6 bases). Trimming stripped 1 base from V and 0 bases from J, with 13 bases between. Germline V gene data show CDR1 as LGHNA and CDR2 as YSLEER. The CDR3 is 17 amino acids. The CDR3 reads CASSQAPGAGSGNTIYF. DNA of the CDR3: TGCGCCAGCAGCCAAGCCCCAGGGGCAGGCTCTGGAAACACCATATATTTT.

The rearrangement uses TRBV9 and TRBJ1-1; D is undetermined. Germline-derived CDR1 and CDR2 are SGDLS and YYNGEE. The CDR3 is 14 amino acids. Trimming cost V 0 bases and J 9 bases, with 15 bases left between them. CDR3 sequence (DNA): TGTGCCAGCAGCGTAGCCGGGATGGCAGGTAAAGCTTTCTTT. Protein: CASSVAGMAGKAFF. Filled out from reference TRBV9 and TRBJ1-1, the complete variable domain reads DSGVTQTPKHLITATGQRVTLRCSPRSGDLSVYWYQQSLDQGLQFLIQYYNGEERAKGNILERFSAQQFPDLHSELNLSSLELGDSALYFCASSVAGMAGKAFFGQGTRLTVV.

V is TRBV5-6 and J is TRBJ2-2; weak D call: TRBD1 (6 bases). Trimming took 0 bases from V and 3 from J, leaving 9 bases between them. CDR3 length equals 15 residues. In germline, CDR1 is SGHDT, CDR2 YYEEEE. CDR3 nucleotides: TGTGCCAGCAGCTTGGCAGGGGTATACACCGGGGAGCTGTTTTTT. Its translation is CASSLAGVYTGELFF.